Below, 29 T cell receptor beta chains from the same sample are listed, as sequenced in a study of blood T cells in healthy people across ages. Primed by a sample-barcoded 5' primer and a J-beta primer mix, a second PCR proceeded for 7 to 11 cycles. TCRdb re-called the 5' RACE reads through MiXCR, storing one row per CDR3 protein. The sample gives fewer than 650,000 distinct CDR3 sequences, around 27% of which show up once; approximately 3.6% is in the top ten. The same data also went into a second study, on T cells of mothers and their children.

Sample: blood. All receptors come from a boy between 2 and 15 years old in good health.

The V call is TRBV3-1, the J call TRBJ2-1; D gene uncertain. The length of the CDR3 is 12 residues. Trimming removed 2 bases from V and 8 bases from J, with 7 bases in between. Germline CDR1 reads LGHDT; CDR2 reads YNNKEL (reference sequence). CDR3 sequence (DNA): TGTGCCAGCAGCCAACCTCCGGATGAGCAGTTCTTC. Amino acid sequence: CASSQPPDEQFF.

CDR3 sequence reads: CASSFLGLANNEQFF. In nucleotides, the CDR3 is TGTGCCAGCAGCTTTCTCGGACTAGCGAACAATGAGCAGTTCTTC. The chain couples TRBV7-2 to TRBJ2-1; 9 bases match TRBD2. V dropped 3 bases and J dropped 5; count of bases not matched to a gene: 5. Germline V CDR1 and CDR2: SGHTA, FQGNSA. The CDR3 is 15 residues long.

The chain couples TRBV7-2 to TRBJ1-3; D unclear. V shed 0 bases and J shed 0 bases, with 6 bases lying between them. The CDR3 extends over 15 amino acids. Germline CDR1 reads SGHTA; CDR2 reads FQGNSA. Here the CDR3 DNA reads TGTGCCAGCAGCTTAGCCGTGGGCTCTGGAAACACCATATATTTT. Its protein product is CASSLAVGSGNTIYF.

This clonotype was seen more than once but under ten times. The chain is built from TRBV3-1 and TRBJ2-4, with D perhaps TRBD2 (6 bases). V was trimmed by 3 bases and J by 0 bases, leaving 12 bases between them. This CDR3 region has 16 residues. Germline loops: CDR1 LGHDT, CDR2 YNNKEL (reference sequence). DNA of the CDR3: TGTGCCAGCAGCCAGGAGGGGACTTTAGCCAAAAACATTCAGTACTTC. It translates to CASSQEGTLAKNIQYF.

The chain is built from TRBV9 and TRBJ1-2, with 11 bases identical to TRBD1. V was pared by 3 bases and J by 3 bases, with 10 bases of the junction left unmatched. Germline values: CDR1 SGDLS, CDR2 YYNGEE. The CDR3 has 17 residues. The CDR3 is CASSASVGTGGHYGYTF. The CDR3 region has the DNA TGTGCCAGCAGCGCCTCAGTAGGGACAGGGGGACACTATGGCTACACCTTC.

V and J are TRBV7-3 and TRBJ2-1; D may match TRBD1 or TRBD2 (5 bases each). Germline values: CDR1 SGHTA, CDR2 FQGTGA. V lost 5 bases and J 6 bases, leaving 17 bases between the germline ends. CDR3 size: 15 residues. The CDR3 bases are TGTGCCAGCAGCCAGGTGCTAGCTGGGGCCAATGAGCAGTTCTTC. Translating it yields CASSQVLAGANEQFF. Full variable domain (missing parts from reference TRBV7-3 and TRBJ2-1): GAGVSQTPSNKVTEKGKYVELRCDPISGHTALYWYRQSLGQGPEFLIYFQGTGAADDSGLPNDRFFAVRPEGSVSTLKIQRTERGDSAVYLCASSQVLAGANEQFFGPGTRLTVL.

The table lists this clonotype with a few counts. The rearrangement joins TRBV20-1 to TRBJ2-1, with 7 positions matching TRBD2. The CDR3 is 14 residues long. Trimming cost V 1 base and J 2 bases; bases outside gene matches: 2. The germline gives CDR1 DFQATT, CDR2 SNEGSKA (reference sequence). Written as DNA, the CDR3 is TGCAGTGCTAGAGCGGGAGGACCCTACAATGAGCAGTTCTTC. Encoded protein: CSARAGGPYNEQFF.

The chain links TRBV5-1 to TRBJ2-3, with D unclear. The CDR3 totals 15 residues. Germline-derived CDR1 and CDR2 are SGHRS and YFSETQ. V was pared by 1 base and J by 1 base, with 10 bases between. The CDR3 coding sequence is TGCGCCAGCAGCTTGAACCTCGAGGGCACAGATACGCAGTATTTT. Translating it yields CASSLNLEGTDTQYF.

In regard to this clonotype: At one end the junction does not follow the germline gene, possibly because of a read error. CDR3 nucleotides: TGCGCCAGCACCCAACGACTAGGAGAGACCCAGTACTTC. Protein: CASTQRLGETQYF. This rearrangement joins TRBV4-3 to TRBJ2-5; D is possibly TRBD2 (6 bases). Germline loops: CDR1 LGHNA, CDR2 YSLEER. CDR3 size: 13 residues.

V usage is TRBV5-1 and J usage is TRBJ2-3; a possible D gene is TRBD1 (5 bases). V lost 5 bases to trimming and J lost 2 bases, with 9 bases between them. CDR1 SGHRS and CDR2 YFSETQ come from the germline V gene. The CDR3 consists of 13 residues. Here the CDR3 reads CASSPGNTDTQYF. The DNA for the CDR3 is TGCGCCAGCAGTCCAGGGAACACAGATACGCAGTATTTT.

The chain recombines TRBV29-1 with TRBJ2-1, with D possibly TRBD2 on 5 matching bases. Germline assignment: CDR1 SQVTM and CDR2 ANQGSEA. There are 13 residues in the CDR3. The V end lost 3 bases, the J end lost 1 base, and 7 bases lay between the germline ends. CDR3 loop: CSVESGSYNEQFF. The CDR3 DNA reads as TGCAGCGTTGAGAGCGGATCCTACAATGAGCAGTTCTTC.

The chain carries TRBV29-1 and TRBJ2-2, with TRBD2 identical over 7 bases. This CDR3 is 13 amino acids long. The J segment lost 6 bases and the V segment lost 5 bases, leaving 6 bases of the junction unmatched. The germline V gene has CDR1 SQVTM and CDR2 ANQGSEA. The CDR3 loop is CSVKGGMAGELFF. For the CDR3, the DNA is TGCAGCGTTAAGGGAGGGATGGCCGGGGAGCTGTTTTTT.

Remarks on this clonotype: The junction and the germline gene differ at one end; a read error may be behind it. This rearrangement joins TRBV19 to TRBJ1-2; weak D call: TRBD1 (5 bases). CDR1 and CDR2 (germline): LNHDA, SQIVND (reference sequence). CDR3 length equals 13 residues. The CDR3 is CAGRGEEDYGYTF. In DNA form, the CDR3 reads TGTGCCGGTAGGGGCGAGGAGGACTATGGCTACACCTTC.

This clonotype was seen repeatedly, ten times or more. The chain recombines TRBV29-1 with TRBJ2-5; 7 bases agree with TRBD1. With 7 bases clipped from V and 5 bases from J, the junction kept 7 bases outside the gene matches. This CDR3 is 12 amino acids long. The V gene's germline CDR1 is SQVTM and CDR2 ANQGSEA. The CDR3 sequence: CSAYRGWETQYF. The DNA of the CDR3 is TGCAGCGCTTACAGGGGATGGGAGACCCAGTACTTC.

The J gene is TRBJ2-5, the V gene TRBV6-5; D ambiguous. The DNA end lines up better with TRBJ2-7; the J call may be wrong. The germline gives CDR1 MNHEY, CDR2 SVGAGI. CDR3 length: 13 amino acids. The CDR3 sequence is CASTRHGSHEQYF. CDR3 coding DNA: TGTGCCAGCACTCGCCACGGTTCCCACGAGCAGTACTTC.

This clonotype was seen a few times. The V call is TRBV20-1, the J call TRBJ2-5, with 8 bases identical to TRBD2. The CDR3 runs 14 residues. V trimming: 8 bases; J trimming: 2 bases; junction bases outside the gene matches: 10. Germline loops: CDR1 DFQATT, CDR2 SNEGSKA (reference sequence). CDR3 bases: TGCAGTCCCCGGGGTAGCGGGGTTCAAGAGACCCAGTACTTC. Amino acids: CSPRGSGVQETQYF.

The table lists this clonotype with a few counts. This is likely a read error, given that the CDR3 carries no conserved phenylalanine or tryptophan at its end. V gene TRBV20-1 combines with J gene TRBJ2-7, with D possibly TRBD1 on 6 matching bases. In germline, CDR1 is DFQATT, CDR2 SNEGSKA (reference sequence). Trimming took off 0 bases at V and 3 bases at J, with 18 bases between the two ends. The CDR3 sequence is 16 residues long. The CDR3 sequence: CSARDLSGGGYYEQYI. The DNA for the CDR3 is TGCAGTGCTAGAGATCTCTCCGGTGGGGGCTACTACGAGCAGTACATC.

This chain uses TRBV7-6 with TRBJ2-5, with 7 bases identical to TRBD2. The CDR3 is made up of 16 amino acids. Per germline, CDR1 SGHVS and CDR2 FNYEAQ. V dropped 0 bases and J dropped 2; count of bases not matched to a gene: 6. CDR3: CASSLAVLAVQETQYF. The CDR3 DNA sequence: TGTGCCAGCAGCTTAGCTGTCCTAGCGGTACAAGAGACCCAGTACTTC.

The chain joins TRBV29-1 to TRBJ2-5; D remains ambiguous. V was trimmed by 7 bases and J by 5 bases, leaving 14 bases between them. CDR1 and CDR2 from the germline V gene are SQVTM and ANQGSEA. CDR3 length: 12 amino acids. CDR3 nucleotides: TGCAGCGCGAACCAGGCCCAGGAGACCCAGTACTTC. Translating it yields CSANQAQETQYF.

This chain connects TRBV7-6 to TRBJ2-4, with D tentatively TRBD1 (5 bases). Germline CDR1 SGHVS, CDR2 FNYEAQ. Trimming removed 2 bases from V and 8 bases from J, with 10 bases in between. The CDR3 contains 13 residues. This CDR3 is CASSLMTEDIQYF. The DNA for the CDR3 is TGTGCCAGCAGCTTAATGACAGAGGACATTCAGTACTTC.

The chain joins TRBV6-2 or TRBV6-3 to TRBJ2-5; no clear D gene. The last part of the DNA fits TRBJ2-7 better; the J call may be wrong. Germline V gene data show CDR1 as MNHEY and CDR2 as SVGEGT. The CDR3 is 13 amino acids. CDR3 nucleotides: TGTGCCAGCAGACAACGTCTATTCTACGAGCAGTACTTC. This codes for CASRQRLFYEQYF.

The table lists this clonotype with a few counts. At one end the junction does not follow the germline gene, possibly because of a read error. The chain combines TRBV5-1 with TRBJ1-1; possibly TRBD1 for D (5 bases). The germline gives CDR1 SGHRS, CDR2 YFSETQ. The CDR3 covers 16 residues. The CDR3, as DNA: TGCGCCAGCAGCTTGGGAGAGATCGTTTTGGACACTGAGGCTTTCTTT. As protein: CASSLGEIVLDTEAFF.

This clonotype was found a few times. The chain couples TRBV20-1 to TRBJ2-5; 7 positions agree with TRBD2. The germline CDR1 and CDR2 sequences are DFQATT and SNEGSKA (reference sequence). CDR3 size: 12 residues. V dropped 0 bases and J dropped 9; count of bases not matched to a gene: 4. The CDR3 nucleotides are TGCAGTGCTAGAGATCCCCGGGGGGCCCAGTACTTC. Translated: CSARDPRGAQYF.

The chain has TRBV29-1 and TRBJ2-7; 8 bases are a match to TRBD2. Germline values: CDR1 SQVTM, CDR2 ANQGSEA. The V gene end was trimmed by 6 bases and the J gene end by 6 bases; junction bases not matched to a gene: 4. The CDR3 runs to 11 residues. CDR3 in amino acids: CSVPGLGEQYF. The CDR3 DNA reads TGCAGCGTCCCGGGACTAGGCGAGCAGTACTTC.

This clonotype was seen a handful of times. The chain combines TRBV5-1 with TRBJ2-7; 8 bases agree with TRBD2. V lost 4 bases, J lost 2 bases, and 5 bases stayed unmatched. Germline assignment: CDR1 SGHRS and CDR2 YFSETQ. This CDR3 contains 14 residues. The CDR3 DNA is TGCGCCAGCAGCCAAAGCGGGGGTACCTACGAGCAGTACTTC. Protein product: CASSQSGGTYEQYF.

This clonotype was counted many times. The chain carries TRBV6-1 and TRBJ1-4; D gene unclear. Germline CDR1 is MNHNS and CDR2 is SASEGT. Trimming took off 6 bases at V and 7 bases at J, with 6 bases between the two ends. The CDR3 is 11 residues long. The CDR3 sequence: CASSGGEKLFF. CDR3 sequence (DNA): TGTGCCAGCAGCGGCGGTGAAAAACTGTTTTTT.

This clonotype has only a few counts. The chain has TRBV18 and TRBJ1-2; D is undetermined. With 3 bases removed from V and 0 bases from J, the gap between germline ends came to 8 bases. Germline assignment: CDR1 KGHSH and CDR2 LQKENI. The CDR3 totals 14 residues. The CDR3 sequence: CASSPDGANYGYTF. DNA for the CDR3: TGTGCCAGCTCACCGGACGGAGCTAACTATGGCTACACCTTC. The full variable domain, rest sourced from reference TRBV18 and TRBJ1-2, is NAGVMQNPRHLVRRRGQEARLRCSPMKGHSHVYWYRQLPEEGLKFMVYLQKENIIDESGMPKERFSAEFPKEGPSILRIQQVVRGDSAAYFCASSPDGANYGYTFGSGTRLTVV.

This clonotype has ten or more counts. The chain is built from TRBV30 and TRBJ1-1, with D possibly TRBD1 on 5 matching bases. The V end was cut by 2 bases, the J end by 5 bases, with 6 bases between. This CDR3 region has 11 residues. Germline CDR1 and CDR2: GTSNPN and SVGIG (reference sequence). CDR3 bases: TGTGCCTGGAGTTGGGGGACTGAAGCTTTCTTT. Translating it yields CAWSWGTEAFF. Drawing the rest from reference TRBV30 and TRBJ1-1, the complete variable domain is SQTIHQWPATLVQPVGSPLSLECTVEGTSNPNLYWYRQAAGRGLQLLFYSVGIGQISSEVPQNLSASRPQDRQFILSSKKLLLSDSGFYLCAWSWGTEAFFGQGTRLTVV.

This clonotype was counted a few times. Germline is not matched at one junction end, which may reflect a read error. The V gene is TRBV5-1, the J gene TRBJ2-5, with D perhaps matching TRBD1 (5 bases). Germline V gene sequence: CDR1 SGHRS, CDR2 YFSETQ. The CDR3 loop spans 14 amino acids. The CDR3 region has the DNA TGCGCCAGCAGCTTGGCCCTGCAGGGTCCCCGGCGTTTCTTC. The encoded protein is CASSLALQGPRRFF.